These 13 T cell receptor beta chains were sequenced from one sample in a study of T-cell memory formation after mild COVID-19. TCRdb reprocessed the 5' RACE reads via MiXCR and lists one record per CDR3 protein. The data show under 300,000 distinct CDR3 sequences, roughly 8% seen once. The sequencing input was PBMCs or a T cell subset sorted from them (not recorded which). The receptor source for this set is a man aged 18 to 30 who had mild COVID-19 (a few samples of this study predate the infection). Cell type and time point are not known.

The chain joins TRBV9 to TRBJ1-4; 9 bases agree with TRBD1. V was pared by 4 bases and J by 4 bases, with 5 bases of the junction left unmatched. This CDR3 is 15 amino acids long. Germline loops: CDR1 SGDLS, CDR2 YYNGEE. This CDR3 reads CASSSMDRGNEKLFF. The CDR3 DNA reads as TGTGCCAGCAGCTCTATGGACAGGGGTAATGAAAAACTGTTTTTT.

The chain links TRBV5-1 to TRBJ2-5, with 10 bases matching TRBD2. The CDR3 runs to 15 residues. Unmatched junction bases numbered 5, after V lost 3 bases and J lost 3 bases. Germline values: CDR1 SGHRS, CDR2 YFSETQ. DNA for the CDR3: TGCGCCAGCAGCTCCTCTAGCGGGGGAGAAGAGACCCAGTACTTC. Translation: CASSSSSGGEETQYF.

The genes are TRBV10-3 and TRBJ2-7, with 9 bases identical to TRBD1. The CDR3 is made up of 17 amino acids. The V gene's germline CDR1 is ENHRY and CDR2 SYGVKD. The V segment lost 4 bases and the J segment 5 bases; nucleotides outside the gene matches: 15. The CDR3 region has the DNA TGTGCCATCAGTGGGGAGTACAGGGGGCAGCCGGTGGACGAGCAGTACGTC. Its protein is CAISGEYRGQPVDEQYV.

The rearrangement joins TRBV18 to TRBJ2-2; D ambiguous. Germline CDR1 reads KGHSH; CDR2 reads LQKENI. Trimming stripped 3 bases from V and 6 bases from J, with 8 bases between. This CDR3 contains 13 residues. CDR3 DNA: TGTGCCAGCTCACCTATCTACGCCGGGGAGCTGTTTTTT. It yields the protein CASSPIYAGELFF.

The chain combines TRBV11-1 with TRBJ2-3; 8 bases agree with TRBD2. Losses at the gene ends were 5 bases for V and 6 bases for J; bases not matched to a gene: 10. The CDR3 covers 15 residues. Germline V gives CDR1 SGHAT, CDR2 FQDESV (reference sequence). CDR3 nucleotides: TGTGCCAGCAGCCGGGGGGGAGTTATGCTCGATACGCAGTATTTT. This codes for CASSRGGVMLDTQYF. The full variable domain, with the rest looked up from reference TRBV11-1 and TRBJ2-3, is EAEVAQSPRYKITEKSQAVAFWCDPISGHATLYWYRQILGQGPELLVQFQDESVVDDSQLPKDRFSAERLKGVDSTLKIQPAELGDSAMYLCASSRGGVMLDTQYFGPGTRLTVL.

This clonotype came up a few times. J is TRBJ1-5 and V is TRBV27; the D is unclear. V lost 9 bases to trimming and J lost 7 bases, with 13 bases between them. The CDR3 sequence is 12 residues long. CDR1 and CDR2 (germline): MNHEY, SMNVEV (reference sequence). CDR3 protein: CASSHAGQPQHF. Written as DNA, the CDR3 is TGTGCCAGTTCTCATGCGGGGCAGCCCCAGCATTTT.

The chain links TRBV5-4 to TRBJ2-3, with 11 bases lining up with TRBD2. CDR1 is SGHNT, CDR2 YYREEE, per germline (reference sequence). V dropped 0 bases and J dropped 2; count of bases not matched to a gene: 8. The CDR3 spans 18 residues. CDR3 sequence (DNA): TGTGCCAGCAGCTTGGGGCTAGCGGGGGGCGGAATCACAGATACGCAGTATTTT. Its protein product is CASSLGLAGGGITDTQYF.

The chain employs TRBV27 and TRBJ1-1; D not certain. The CDR3 spans 17 residues. Germline CDR1 MNHEY, CDR2 SMNVEV (reference sequence). V lost 8 bases to trimming and J lost 1 base, with 23 bases between them. The CDR3 nucleotides read TGTGCCAGCCGTTATCGACCCCCACTATCCCCGAACACTGAAGCTTTCTTT. Translating it yields CASRYRPPLSPNTEAFF.

The chain links TRBV12-3 or TRBV12-4 to TRBJ1-4, with no clear D. Between the trimmed V and J ends, which lost 1 base and 7 bases, there was a span of 10 bases. The CDR3 spans 14 residues. CDR3 coding DNA: TGTGCCAGCAGTTTAGGGGAGGAAAGTGAAAAACTGTTTTTT. Its translation: CASSLGEESEKLFF.

This chain joins TRBV6-5 and TRBJ2-7; a weak D match, TRBD2 (6 bases). Trimming took 6 bases from V and 1 from J, leaving 13 bases between them. The CDR3 runs to 14 residues. In germline, CDR1 is MNHEY, CDR2 SVGAGI. In DNA form, the CDR3 reads TGTGCCAGCAGCCTCTCGGAGGGATCCTACGAGCAGTACTTC. Translating gives CASSLSEGSYEQYF.

This clonotype was seen many times. The V call is TRBV4-1, the J call TRBJ2-3; TRBD2 is a possible D gene (7 bases). The CDR3 has 16 amino acids. V lost 2 bases to trimming and J lost 3 bases, with 15 bases between them. Looked up from germline, CDR1 is MGHRA and CDR2 is YSYEKL. The CDR3 bases are TGCGCCAGCAGCCAACCTAGAAGGGGGGGGACAGATACGCAGTATTTT. It is translated as CASSQPRRGGTDTQYF.

This clonotype has just a few counts. The chain has TRBV20-1 and TRBJ2-6; no definite D call. The CDR3 spans 15 residues. Between the trimmed V and J ends, which lost 0 bases and 0 bases, there was a span of 6 bases. CDR1 is DFQATT, CDR2 SNEGSKA, per germline (reference sequence). CDR3 amino acids: CSARDARSGANVLTF. The CDR3 nucleotides read TGCAGTGCTAGAGACGCCCGCTCTGGGGCCAACGTCCTGACTTTC.

This clonotype was detected only a few times. The chain employs TRBV6-1 and TRBJ2-5, with D possibly called TRBD1 or TRBD2 (6 bases each). Trimming took off 4 bases at V and 7 bases at J, with 19 bases between the two ends. Germline lookup yields CDR1 MNHNS and CDR2 SASEGT. The CDR3 spans 15 residues. The CDR3 nucleotides read TGTGCCAGCAGTGCCCCTCCCGGGGGCTCAAGGACCCAGTACTTC. Translation gives CASSAPPGGSRTQYF.